This is a list of T cell receptor beta chains from one sample in a study of blood T cell repertoires in COVID-19. The assay was immunoSEQ multiplex PCR, and TCRdb's table has in-frame clones only and misses some. The sample holds about 170,000 clones, roughly 85% seen once. Sequenced: peripheral blood. The receptors shown here come from a human donor with acute or convalescent COVID-19. The donor label of this sample is uncertain. Both conserved end residues are part of each CDR3. The D gene is left open where the match is weak. Part of the rows lack a size; the others show once, few, many or a class for expanded clones.

V: TRBV16; J: TRBJ1-5; D: TRBD1; size: .; DNA: TGTGCCAGCAGCCAATCCCCGACAGGGGTTCAGCCCCAGCATTTT; CDR3: CASSQSPTGVQPQHF
V: TRBV28; J: TRBJ1-2; D: .; size: .; DNA: TGTGCCAGCAGTTTGAGATCTAACTATGGCTACACCTTC; CDR3: CASSLRSNYGYTF
V: TRBV7-3; J: TRBJ2-3; D: TRBD1; size: .; DNA: TGTGCCAGCAGCCCCAGGGGGAGCACAGATACGCAGTATTTT; CDR3: CASSPRGSTDTQYF
V: TRBV5-5; J: TRBJ2-4; D: .; size: .; DNA: TGTGCCAGCAGCTTGTGGGTAACGGGGTACGACATTCAGTACTTC; CDR3: CASSLWVTGYDIQYF
V: TRBV10-2; J: TRBJ2-2; D: .; size: few; DNA: TGCGCCAGCAGTGAAAGGGGGGGTGCGAACACCGGGGAGCTGTTTTTT; CDR3: CASSERGGANTGELFF
V: TRBV14; J: TRBJ2-7; D: TRBD1; size: .; DNA: TGTGCCAGCAGCCCTCGGACAGGGTTAAGCAGATACGAGCAGTACTTC; CDR3: CASSPRTGLSRYEQYF
V: TRBV14; J: TRBJ1-4; D: .; size: .; DNA: TGTGCCAGCAGCCAAGGCGGCCGAACAAACCTTGAAAAGCTGTTTTTT; CDR3: CASSQGGRTNLEKLFF
V: TRBV7-2; J: TRBJ1-2; D: .; size: .; DNA: TGTGCCAGCAGCCAGTCAGGGTCCTATGGCTACACCTTC; CDR3: CASSQSGSYGYTF
V: TRBV7-3; J: TRBJ2-1; D: .; size: few; DNA: TGTGCCAGCAGCTTAACCGAGGGGGTTGAGCAGTTCTTC; CDR3: CASSLTEGVEQFF
V: TRBV7-9; J: TRBJ1-2; D: TRBD1; size: .; DNA: TGTGCCAGCAGCTTTACAGGGGAACTCTATGGCTACACCTTC; CDR3: CASSFTGELYGYTF
V: TRBV9; J: TRBJ1-2; D: TRBD1; size: .; DNA: TGTGCCAGCAGCGACCAGGGGGCCGGACCCTATGGCTACACCTTC; CDR3: CASSDQGAGPYGYTF
V: TRBV5-1; J: TRBJ2-5; D: TRBD1; size: .; DNA: TGCGCCAGCAGCTCGTCCGGGACAGGCAAAGAGACCCAGTACTTC; CDR3: CASSSSGTGKETQYF
V: TRBV2; J: TRBJ2-2; D: .; size: .; DNA: TGTGCCAGCAAAATCTCGGCGAGGGACACCGGGGAGCTGTTTTTT; CDR3: CASKISARDTGELFF
V: TRBV14; J: TRBJ1-4; D: .; size: .; DNA: TGTGCCAGCAGCCAAGATCTCATATCGGGGTCAACTAATGAAAAACTGTTTTTT; CDR3: CASSQDLISGSTNEKLFF
V: TRBV5-1; J: TRBJ2-7; D: .; size: .; DNA: TGCGCCAGCAGCGATAATATACAGGGTAGCTCCTACGAGCAGTACTTC; CDR3: CASSDNIQGSSYEQYF
V: TRBV7-2; J: TRBJ2-7; D: TRBD1; size: .; DNA: TGTGCCAGCAGCTCCGGGACAGGAGGGTCCTACGAGCAGTACTTC; CDR3: CASSSGTGGSYEQYF
V: TRBV6-4; J: TRBJ2-2; D: TRBD1; size: once; DNA: TGTGCCAGCAGAGGACAGGGGAGCACCGGGGAGCTGTTTTTT; CDR3: CASRGQGSTGELFF
V: TRBV3-1/TRBV3-2; J: TRBJ1-6; D: TRBD1; size: .; DNA: TGTGCCAGCAGCCGCCTATCAAACAGGGGGCGTTCACCCCTCCACTTT; CDR3: CASSRLSNRGRSPLHF
V: TRBV5-8; J: TRBJ2-5; D: .; size: .; DNA: TGTGCCAGCAGCTTAAAGTCGGGGTACTTC; CDR3: CASSLKSGYF
V: TRBV3-1/TRBV3-2; J: TRBJ2-5; D: TRBD2; size: once; DNA: TGTGCCAGCAGCCAAGGGAGCGGGGGACCCCAAGAGACCCAGTACTTC; CDR3: CASSQGSGGPQETQYF
V: TRBV9; J: TRBJ2-1; D: .; size: once; DNA: TGTGCCAGCAGCGTAGGCTGGGCAACGAATAACAATGAGCAGTTCTTC; CDR3: CASSVGWATNNNEQFF
V: TRBV3-1/TRBV3-2; J: TRBJ1-2; D: .; size: .; DNA: TGTGCCAGCAGCCACGACTCGGCGGGGGTTGGGGGCTACACCTTC; CDR3: CASSHDSAGVGGYTF
V: TRBV5-6; J: TRBJ2-1; D: .; size: .; DNA: TGTGCCAGCAGCTTCTCCCATGAGCAGTTCTTC; CDR3: CASSFSHEQFF
V: TRBV6-6; J: TRBJ2-7; D: .; size: .; DNA: TGTGCCAGCAGCAATCCTCAGGTTTTGGTTTACTACGAGCAGTACTTC; CDR3: CASSNPQVLVYYEQYF
V: TRBV7-7; J: TRBJ2-1; D: .; size: many; DNA: TGTGCCAGCAGCTTAACGGCCCGGACCTGGAGGATCCGCAATGAGCAGTTCTTC; CDR3: CASSLTARTWRIRNEQFF
V: TRBV5-1; J: TRBJ2-2; D: .; size: .; DNA: TGCGCCAGCAGCTTGGAAAGCCGGGAGCTGTTTTTT; CDR3: CASSLESRELFF
V: TRBV5-1; J: TRBJ2-7; D: .; size: .; DNA: TGCGCCAGCAGCTTGGGCGGGGCAGGGCTCTACGAGCAGTACTTC; CDR3: CASSLGGAGLYEQYF
V: TRBV3-1/TRBV3-2; J: TRBJ1-5; D: TRBD1; size: .; DNA: TGTGCCAGCAGCAACCGTCGACAGGGAAGTCTGTATTTT; CDR3: CASSNRRQGSLYF